Below are 5 T cell receptor beta chains sequenced from a single sample in a study of technical replicates of blood from a handful of donors. Generated by immunoSEQ multiplex PCR, the TCRdb table keeps only in-frame clones and is missing some. The sample yields approximately 97,000 clones, 90% to 95% seen once. What was sequenced was T cells isolated from PBMCs. The receptors were sampled from a human donor in good health.

This chain joins TRBV19 and TRBJ2-2; the D gene is possibly TRBD2 (6 bases). The ends were cut back, 7 bases at V and 2 bases at J, with 14 bases in the middle. The CDR3 sequence is 15 residues long. Germline loops: CDR1 LNHDA, CDR2 SQIVND (reference sequence). CDR3 loop: CASMFRDFNTGELFF. CDR3 nucleotide sequence: TGTGCCAGTATGTTTCGGGACTTTAACACCGGGGAGCTGTTTTTT.

The CDR3, as DNA: TGTGCCAGCAGCGCGGGGGATGGACTTCGGGGCACTGAAGCTTTCTTT. Its protein product is CASSAGDGLRGTEAFF. The gene calls are TRBV5-5 and TRBJ1-1, with a weak D call TRBD1 (5 bases). The germline V and J ends were trimmed by 4 bases and 4 bases, with 20 bases remaining between them. The CDR3 length is 16 residues. Germline assignment: CDR1 SGHKS and CDR2 YYEKEE (reference sequence).

The V gene is TRBV5-1, the J gene TRBJ2-2; 7 bases align to TRBD1. This CDR3 spans 20 amino acids. Germline CDR1 is SGHRS and CDR2 is YFSETQ. Unmatched junction bases numbered 21, after V lost 4 bases and J lost 3 bases. The CDR3 loop reads CASSRSTISLDRADTGELFF. The CDR3 DNA reads as TGCGCCAGCAGCCGATCAACCATAAGCTTAGACAGGGCCGACACCGGGGAGCTGTTTTTT.

The chain combines TRBV27 with TRBJ1-5, with a weak D call TRBD1 (6 bases). The CDR3 length is 14 residues. The germline V and J ends were trimmed by 6 bases and 7 bases, with 16 bases remaining between them. In germline, CDR1 is MNHEY, CDR2 SMNVEV (reference sequence). The CDR3 here is CASSPAQGRQPQHF. The CDR3 DNA is TGTGCCAGCAGCCCGGCACAGGGACGGCAGCCCCAGCATTTT.

This rearrangement joins TRBV2 to TRBJ1-2; D possibly corresponds to TRBD1 (6 bases). This CDR3 region has 16 residues. CDR1 is SNHLY, CDR2 FYNNEI, per germline. V shed 8 bases and J shed 4 bases, with 23 bases lying between them. The CDR3 region is CASSGEGGSTIYGYTF. The CDR3 DNA sequence: TGTGCCAGCTCAGGAGAGGGGGGGAGTACGATCTATGGCTACACCTTC.